This T cell receptor (beta chain) was identified in a study of T cell repertoires in cytomegalovirus infection. Looking at the study overall: Evidence of both CMV infection and a matching HLA type came from public TCR beta signatures. Broader study findings: Ex vivo, HLA-C-restricted CMV-specific TCR beta clonotypes prevailed over the rest of the response. CMV carriers with the relevant HLA were identified by cumulative public TCR beta family frequency.

TCRdb re-derived calls from the reads in MiXCR, one entry per CDR3 protein. The sample lists about 680,000 distinct CDR3 sequences; 20% to 30% were seen once. Trimming pared 4 bases from V and 1 base from J, leaving 10 bases between. Germline values: CDR1 MGHRA, CDR2 YSYEKL. This CDR3 is 14 amino acids long. Concerning this clonotype: Antigen specificity is unknown.

The J gene is TRBJ1-1, the V gene TRBV4-1; weak D call: TRBD1 (5 bases). This TCR derives from a human donor in good health (CMV status not recorded). Some clones in this sample may be carry-over from other donors' samples. The sample taken for sequencing was CD8+ T cells from PBMCs. The CDR3 sequence is CASSPFGGNTEAFF. The DNA for the CDR3 is TGCGCCAGCAGCCCTTTCGGGGGGAACACTGAAGCTTTCTTT.